The clone carrying this TCR beta chain was detected a few times. Its antigen is not identified. The sample is drawn from a study of identical twins' blood T cells. Study observations and caveats: Twins shared about as many clonotypes as their cloneset sizes predicted.

Germline V CDR1 and CDR2: SGHTA, FQGNSA. The CDR3 is 14 residues long. V dropped 5 bases and J dropped 4 bases, with 12 bases sitting between them. From the 5' RACE reads, TCRdb called clonotypes with MiXCR, one entry per CDR3 protein. Of 300,000 to 450,000 distinct CDR3 sequences in the sample, roughly 30% are singletons; the top ten hold 6.1%. Sequencing used PBMCs. The rearrangement uses TRBV7-2 and TRBJ1-5; the D gene is possibly TRBD1 (5 bases). The clonotype originates from a woman between 18 and 55 years old in good health. The CDR3 loop is CASSRRGENQPQHF. CDR3 sequence (DNA): TGTGCCAGCAGCCGACGAGGGGAGAATCAGCCCCAGCATTTT. Supplemented by reference TRBV7-2 and TRBJ1-5, the full variable domain reads GAGVSQSPSNKVTEKGKDVELRCDPISGHTALYWYRQSLGQGLEFLIYFQGNSAPDKSGLPSDRFSAERTGGSVSTLTIQRTQQEDSAVYLCASSRRGENQPQHFGDGTRLSIL.